A selection of T cell receptor beta chains follows, all from one sample in a study of cytomegalovirus exposure and HLA in healthy donors. Sequencing used immunoSEQ multiplex PCR; TCRdb keeps in-frame clones, though not all of them. The table lists some 130,000 clones, 75% to 90% of them singletons, with 1% to 1.5% in the top ten. Material: PBMCs. These receptors were collected from a woman aged 18-29 years in good health and CMV-seronegative. The CDR3 runs from the conserved cysteine through the conserved F or W. The D gene is left open where the match is weak. Clone sizes are given selectively: once, few, many, or a class where the clone is expanded.

d_call	v_call	clone_size	j_call	cdr3_aa	cdr3_nt
-	TRBV7-6	-	TRBJ1-1	CASSNLVMSGHNTEAFF	TGTGCCAGCAGCAACCTCGTTATGTCAGGACACAACACTGAAGCTTTCTTT
TRBD1	TRBV5-1	-	TRBJ2-2	CASRTGPTGELFF	TGCGCCAGCCGGACAGGCCCCACCGGGGAGCTGTTTTTT
TRBD1	TRBV18	-	TRBJ2-7	CASSPGQASYEQYF	TGTGCCAGCTCACCGGGACAGGCCTCCTACGAGCAGTACTTC
TRBD1	TRBV6-1	-	TRBJ1-2	CASSSGGYYGYTF	TGTGCCAGCAGTTCAGGGGGGTACTATGGCTACACCTTC
TRBD2	TRBV7-9	-	TRBJ2-7	CASSLSGGGATEQYF	TGTGCCAGCAGCTTATCGGGCGGGGGGGCAACCGAGCAGTACTTC
TRBD2	TRBV7-2	-	TRBJ2-7	CASSHVLADYEQYF	TGTGCCAGCAGCCACGTTCTAGCGGATTACGAGCAGTACTTC
-	TRBV7-3	once	TRBJ1-6	CASSSGQKNSPLHF	TGTGCCAGCAGCTCTGGACAGAAAAATTCACCCCTCCACTTT
-	TRBV5-4	-	TRBJ1-1	CASSLDRMNTEAFF	TGTGCCAGCAGCTTGGACAGGATGAACACTGAAGCTTTCTTT
-	TRBV20-1	-	TRBJ2-3	CSARADTQYF	TGCAGTGCTAGAGCGGATACGCAGTATTTT
TRBD1	TRBV6-1	-	TRBJ1-4	CASSVSGTGTEKLFF	TGTGCCAGCAGTGTGTCCGGGACAGGGACGGAAAAACTGTTTTTT
-	TRBV7-9	-	TRBJ1-1	CASSFTRGQNTEAFF	TGTGCCAGCAGCTTTACCAGGGGCCAGAACACTGAAGCTTTCTTT
TRBD1	TRBV5-4	-	TRBJ1-1	CASSLDLTGLIGAEAFF	TGTGCCAGCAGCTTGGATTTGACAGGGCTAATCGGAGCTGAAGCTTTCTTT
-	TRBV4-1	-	TRBJ1-4	CASSQNRAAVNEKLFF	TGCGCCAGCAGCCAAAACAGGGCAGCGGTTAATGAAAAACTGTTTTTT
TRBD1	TRBV29-1	once	TRBJ2-2	CSVTGDSGELFF	TGCAGCGTGACAGGGGATTCCGGGGAGCTGTTTTTT
-	TRBV5-6	once	TRBJ2-7	CASSFNYEQYF	TGTGCCAGCAGCTTTAACTACGAGCAGTACTTC
-	TRBV5-5	-	TRBJ1-5	CASSLSGFRPQHF	TGTGCCAGCAGCTTGTCGGGGTTTAGGCCCCAGCATTTT
TRBD1	TRBV6-5	few	TRBJ2-3	CASTSGGDTQYF	TGTGCCAGCACCTCAGGGGGAGATACGCAGTATTTT
-	TRBV5-1	-	TRBJ2-1	CASRYWMVARGVDEQFF	TGCGCCAGCAGATATTGGATGGTGGCCCGGGGAGTCGATGAGCAGTTCTTC
-	TRBV11-2	-	TRBJ1-1	CASSLSLAPTEAFF	TGTGCCAGCAGCCTATCCCTTGCACCCACTGAAGCTTTCTTT